The 24 T cell receptor beta chains listed next were all sequenced from one sample in a study of beta chain features in type 1 diabetes. Findings and caveats of the study: TCRB CDR3 length was moderately but significantly reduced in all four CD4+ subsets of Type 1 diabetes patients.

Since all of the isolated RNA was reverse transcribed, expressed TCRB transcripts were what got sequenced. Measured with immunoSEQ multiplex PCR; TCRdb has only the in-frame clones, and not every one. The table lists roughly 350,000 clones, 9.6% of them singletons, with roughly 0.6% in the top ten. Their cognate antigens are unknown. Sequenced sample: central memory CD4+ T cells from blood. The source is a man between 25 and 39 years old with type 1 diabetes.

The chain uses TRBV2 and TRBJ2-2; D is ambiguous. The germline V gene encodes CDR1 SNHLY and CDR2 FYNNEI. The ends were cut back, 3 bases at V and 5 bases at J, with 13 bases in the middle. There are 15 residues in the CDR3. CDR3 amino acids: CASSEWPPDTGELFF. The CDR3 coding sequence is TGTGCCAGCAGTGAGTGGCCCCCCGATACCGGGGAGCTGTTTTTT.

This clone was observed a few times. The rearrangement joins TRBV5-1 to TRBJ2-5, with D possibly being TRBD2 (6 bases). The CDR3 covers 14 residues. Trimming shortened V by 5 bases and J by 1 base, and 12 bases separated the two germline ends. CDR1 and CDR2 (germline): SGHRS, YFSETQ. The CDR3 is CASSSGTLQETQYF. CDR3 DNA: TGCGCCAGCAGTTCCGGGACTCTCCAAGAGACCCAGTACTTC.

In nucleotides, the CDR3 is TGTGCCAGCAGCCTGTCCACAGCTCAGCAGTACTTC. Encoded protein: CASSLSTAQQYF. The chain uses TRBV28 and TRBJ2-5; no firm D call. CDR3 length equals 12 residues. Deletions cut 6 bases from V and 11 bases from J, with 16 bases between. CDR1 and CDR2 (germline): MDHEN, SYDVKM.

This clone appeared a few times. The chain uses TRBV6-1 and TRBJ2-7; D might be TRBD2 (7 bases). The germline V gene has CDR1 MNHNS and CDR2 SASEGT. The CDR3 is made up of 15 amino acids. The germline V and J ends were trimmed by 6 bases and 0 bases, with 15 bases remaining between them. The CDR3 coding sequence is TGTGCCAGCAGCTTATTTGGGGGGGCCTCCTACGAGCAGTACTTC. It codes for CASSLFGGASYEQYF.

V and J are TRBV11-2 and TRBJ1-1; tentative D call: TRBD1 (5 bases). CDR3 length: 16 amino acids. V dropped 1 base and J dropped 4 bases, with 16 bases sitting between them. Germline assignment: CDR1 SGHAT and CDR2 FQNNGV. The CDR3 protein is CASSLVGGQGGTEAFF. For the CDR3, the DNA is TGTGCCAGCAGCTTAGTAGGTGGGCAGGGTGGCACTGAAGCTTTCTTT.

This chain uses TRBV4-1 with TRBJ2-1; the D gene is possibly TRBD2 (6 bases). Deletions cut 7 bases from V and 5 bases from J, with 15 bases between. Germline V gene sequence: CDR1 MGHRA, CDR2 YSYEKL. The CDR3 has 14 amino acids. The CDR3 region has the DNA TGCGCCAGCACCGGGGGTTTCGATCACAATGAGCAGTTCTTC. Translation: CASTGGFDHNEQFF.

The V gene is TRBV9, the J gene TRBJ2-1; 8 nucleotides align to TRBD1. The CDR3 loop spans 15 amino acids. Germline loops: CDR1 SGDLS, CDR2 YYNGEE. V trimming: 2 bases; J trimming: 2 bases; junction bases outside the gene matches: 3. CDR3 sequence (DNA): TGTGCCAGCAGCGTCACAGGGGGACCCTACAATGAGCAGTTCTTC. This gives the protein CASSVTGGPYNEQFF.

This clone was counted between two and nine times. The V call is TRBV5-8, the J call TRBJ2-3; no definite D call. CDR3 length: 13 residues. Trimming took 0 bases from V and 6 from J, leaving 8 bases between them. The germline gives CDR1 SGHTS, CDR2 YDEGEE. CDR3 nucleotide sequence: TGTGCCAGCAGCTTGGCTTCGCAGGATACGCAGTATTTT. This sequence encodes CASSLASQDTQYF.

The rearrangement uses TRBV6-5 and TRBJ2-5; no clear D. Per the germline V gene, CDR1 is MNHEY and CDR2 is SVGAGI. Trimming removed 4 bases from V and 1 base from J, with 4 bases in between. The CDR3 runs to 12 residues. CDR3 amino acids: CASSLIQETQYF. The CDR3 nucleotides read TGTGCCAGCAGTTTGATCCAAGAGACCCAGTACTTC.

This clone has only a few counts. This rearrangement joins TRBV25-1 to TRBJ1-1; TRBD1 is a possible D gene (6 bases). V lost 7 bases and J 2 bases, leaving 11 bases between the germline ends. Germline V gene sequence: CDR1 MGHDK, CDR2 SYGVNS. The CDR3 runs 13 residues. CDR3 in amino acids: CASIPDSNTEAFF. Written as DNA, the CDR3 is TGTGCCAGCATTCCGGACAGCAACACTGAAGCTTTCTTT.

The genes are TRBV23-1 and TRBJ1-3; 8 bases match TRBD1. TRBV23-1 is filed as an ORF, its function uncertain. Trimming at V came to 6 bases and at J to 3 bases, leaving 4 bases not matched to a gene. The CDR3 is made up of 14 amino acids. The CDR3 loop is CASRDREGGNTIYF. In DNA form, the CDR3 reads TGCGCCAGCAGGGACAGGGAGGGTGGAAACACCATATATTTT.

The chain joins TRBV9 to TRBJ2-3; possibly TRBD1 for D (6 bases). The CDR3 spans 14 residues. Looked up from germline, CDR1 is SGDLS and CDR2 is YYNGEE. Trimming pared 6 bases from V and 1 base from J, leaving 12 bases between. The CDR3 nucleotides read TGTGCCAGCAACCGGGACAAGGGCACAGATACGCAGTATTTT. Protein: CASNRDKGTDTQYF. Full variable domain (outside the CDR3, taken from reference TRBV9 and TRBJ2-3): DSGVTQTPKHLITATGQRVTLRCSPRSGDLSVYWYQQSLDQGLQFLIQYYNGEERAKGNILERFSAQQFPDLHSELNLSSLELGDSALYFCASNRDKGTDTQYFGPGTRLTVL.

The chain combines TRBV5-1 with TRBJ2-7; TRBD1 aligns across 8 bases. Germline V lookup: CDR1 SGHRS, CDR2 YFSETQ. This CDR3 has 14 residues. V shed 2 bases, J shed 5 bases, and the junction held 6 bases outside the gene matches. CDR3: CASSLSQGAHEQYF. CDR3 nucleotide sequence: TGCGCCAGCAGCTTATCTCAGGGGGCCCACGAGCAGTACTTC.

There are a few counts of this clone. CDR3 amino acids: CASRPFNTEAFF. In nucleotides, the CDR3 is TGTGCCAGCAGACCGTTTAACACTGAAGCTTTCTTT. The V call is TRBV6-1, the J call TRBJ1-1, with D hard to call. This CDR3 contains 12 residues. The V gene lost 6 bases and the J gene lost 2 bases, with 7 bases spanning the gap. CDR1 is MNHNS and CDR2 is SASEGT in the germline V gene.

This rearrangement joins TRBV19 to TRBJ1-2, with no clear D. Trimming took 3 bases from V and 4 from J, leaving 9 bases between them. The CDR3 is made up of 13 amino acids. Germline V CDR1 and CDR2: LNHDA, SQIVND (reference sequence). As DNA, the CDR3 is TGTGCCAGTAGTATTAAGGCGGTCTATGGCTACACCTTC. Translating gives CASSIKAVYGYTF.

The chain is built from TRBV5-4 and TRBJ2-7, with TRBD2 matching 9 bases. CDR1 and CDR2 from the germline V gene are SGHNT and YYREEE (reference sequence). The V and J ends lost 4 bases and 1 base, in that order; junction bases with no gene match: 9. The CDR3 contains 16 residues. Written as DNA, the CDR3 is TGTGCCAGCAGCCGTCGACTAGCGGTAAATTCCTACGAGCAGTACTTC. Its translation: CASSRRLAVNSYEQYF. Full variable domain (outside the CDR3, taken from reference TRBV5-4 and TRBJ2-7): ETGVTQSPTHLIKTRGQQVTLRCSSQSGHNTVSWYQQALGQGPQFIFQYYREEENGRGNFPPRFSGLQFPNYSSELNVNALELDDSALYLCASSRRLAVNSYEQYFGPGTRLTVT.

The rearrangement links TRBV7-2 to TRBJ2-3, with 11 bases fitting TRBD2. Trimming cost V 1 base and J 2 bases; bases outside gene matches: 2. This CDR3 comprises 16 residues. Germline CDR1 reads SGHTA; CDR2 reads FQGNSA. The CDR3 is CASSLGLAGITDTQYF. The DNA of the CDR3 is TGTGCCAGCAGCTTAGGACTAGCGGGGATCACAGATACGCAGTATTTT.

The CDR3 nucleotides are TGTGCCAGCAGCCGAACTACGGCGGGACGAGCAACAGATACGCAGTATTTT. Protein product: CASSRTTAGRATDTQYF. This chain connects TRBV5-4 to TRBJ2-3; TRBD2 is a possible D gene (6 bases). The CDR3 is 17 amino acids. Germline CDR1 SGHNT, CDR2 YYREEE (reference sequence). V gave up 4 bases and J gave up 3 bases, with 21 bases separating them.

The genes are TRBV27 and TRBJ2-6, with 9 bases aligning to TRBD1. This CDR3 is built from 17 residues. Trimming cost V 4 bases and J 0 bases; bases outside gene matches: 4. CDR1 is MNHEY and CDR2 is SMNVEV in the germline V gene (reference sequence). Written as DNA, the CDR3 is TGTGCCAGCAGTTCCGGGACAGGGCTCTCTGGGGCCAACGTCCTGACTTTC. This encodes CASSSGTGLSGANVLTF.

This clone was found a few times. The chain carries TRBV5-1 and TRBJ2-7, with D perhaps assigned TRBD1 or TRBD2 (6 bases each). CDR3 length: 17 amino acids. In germline, CDR1 is SGHRS, CDR2 YFSETQ. V was cut by 0 bases and J by 2 bases, with 18 bases left in between. CDR3 amino acids: CASSLATGAGDPYEQYF. The CDR3 nucleotides are TGCGCCAGCAGCTTGGCGACGGGGGCAGGGGATCCCTACGAGCAGTACTTC.

This clone was counted a few times. This chain links TRBV19 with TRBJ2-2; maybe TRBD1 (6 bases). The CDR3 totals 15 residues. The germline V and J ends were trimmed by 8 bases and 2 bases, with 15 bases remaining between them. Germline CDR1 LNHDA, CDR2 SQIVND (reference sequence). The CDR3, as DNA: TGTGCCAGTTTTCCCGGGACATCAAACACCGGGGAGCTGTTTTTT. The encoded protein is CASFPGTSNTGELFF. The variable domain in full, completed from reference TRBV19 and TRBJ2-2, reads DGGITQSPKYLFRKEGQNVTLSCEQNLNHDAMYWYRQDPGQGLRLIYYSQIVNDFQKGDIAEGYSVSREKKESFPLTVTSAQKNPTAFYLCASFPGTSNTGELFFGEGSRLTVL.

This clone was seen a few times. Within the sample, other DNA sequences also encode this same CDR3. V gene TRBV27 combines with J gene TRBJ2-7, with D possibly matching TRBD1 (5 bases). Germline V lookup: CDR1 MNHEY, CDR2 SMNVEV (reference sequence). The length of the CDR3 is 13 residues. The ends were cut back, 4 bases at V and 1 base at J, with 8 bases in the middle. CDR3 DNA: TGTGCCAGCAGTTCGACAGTTTCCTACGAGCAGTACTTC. It codes for CASSSTVSYEQYF.

This clone has a handful of counts. The J gene is TRBJ1-2, the V gene TRBV27; 9 nucleotides match TRBD1. Germline V gives CDR1 MNHEY, CDR2 SMNVEV (reference sequence). The CDR3 contains 17 residues. V was clipped by 2 bases and J by 3 bases; unmatched bases: 10. CDR3 region: CASSLSAGTGLDYGYTF. In DNA, the CDR3 is TGTGCCAGCAGTTTAAGCGCCGGGACAGGGCTTGACTATGGCTACACCTTC.

This clone was seen only a few times. CDR3 DNA sequence: TGCGCCAGCAGCTTGAGGTTGACGAGGGAAGAACTGTTTTTT. It specifies CASSLRLTREELFF. The chain uses TRBV5-1 and TRBJ1-4; the D is unclear. Trimming took 1 base from V and 12 from J, leaving 16 bases between them. The germline gives CDR1 SGHRS, CDR2 YFSETQ. The CDR3 consists of 14 residues.